These 6 T cell receptor beta chains share one sample of origin, sequenced in a study of shared clonotypes between healthy human individuals. Profiling relied on immunoSEQ multiplex PCR, and the TCRdb table lists in-frame clones only, not all of them. The table lists millions of clones, roughly 95% of them singletons. The naive CD8 subset, CD45RO-negative cells positively selected for CCR7, excluded terminally differentiated effector memory CD45RA+ cells. Sequencing was performed on naive CD8+ T cells sorted from blood. These receptors were obtained from a young man in good health.

The CDR3 loop is CASSMNAGGAGGYTF. The DNA for the CDR3 is TGCGCCAGCAGTATGAACGCAGGGGGCGCGGGTGGCTACACCTTC. The chain uses TRBV5-1 and TRBJ1-2; 8 positions agree with TRBD1. This CDR3 comprises 15 residues. V was clipped by 5 bases and J by 7 bases; unmatched bases: 13. Germline CDR1 is SGHRS and CDR2 is YFSETQ.

The J gene is TRBJ2-7, the V gene TRBV4-1, with D possibly TRBD1 on 6 matching bases. CDR3 length: 15 residues. Trimming cost V 3 bases and J 0 bases, with 12 bases left between them. The germline V gene has CDR1 MGHRA and CDR2 YSYEKL. CDR3 bases: TGCGCCAGCAGCCACCAGGGGCTAGCCTCCTACGAGCAGTACTTC. Its protein is CASSHQGLASYEQYF.

This rearrangement joins TRBV9 to TRBJ1-2, with TRBD1 identical over 8 bases. The CDR3 covers 13 residues. V dropped 6 bases and J dropped 5; count of bases not matched to a gene: 6. Germline V gene data show CDR1 as SGDLS and CDR2 as YYNGEE. The CDR3 here is CASTPRDRYGYTF. For the CDR3, the DNA is TGTGCCAGCACCCCCCGGGACAGGTATGGCTACACCTTC.

This clone is a singleton in its sample. This chain links TRBV7-9 with TRBJ1-6, with D tentatively TRBD1 (5 bases). V dropped 5 bases and J dropped 8 bases, with 16 bases sitting between them. The CDR3 totals 15 residues. Germline V lookup: CDR1 SEHNR, CDR2 FQNEAQ (reference sequence). CDR3 protein: CASSHPYGADSPLHF. As DNA, the CDR3 is TGTGCCAGCAGCCATCCTTACGGGGCTGATTCACCCCTCCACTTT.

In this sample, this clone turned up once. The chain uses TRBV4-2 and TRBJ2-7, with D perhaps TRBD1 or TRBD2 (5 bases each). V lost 0 bases to trimming and J lost 2 bases, with 17 bases between them. The CDR3 spans 17 residues. Germline V gene data show CDR1 as LGHNA and CDR2 as YNFKEQ. CDR3 in amino acids: CASSQEVAPGTTYEQYF. The CDR3 DNA reads TGTGCCAGCAGCCAAGAGGTCGCCCCAGGGACCACCTACGAGCAGTACTTC.

The V gene is TRBV7-9, the J gene TRBJ2-1, with D hard to call. CDR1 and CDR2 from the germline V gene are SEHNR and FQNEAQ (reference sequence). The CDR3 totals 16 residues. Trimming left V 5 bases short and J 9 bases short, with 23 bases between. The CDR3 region is CASSQVRGLSRGEQFF. The CDR3 DNA is TGTGCCAGCAGCCAAGTCCGCGGTTTGTCCCGTGGTGAGCAGTTCTTC.